The table lists the clone carrying this TCR beta chain with a count of one. V shed 7 bases and J 5 bases; nucleotides not matched to a gene: 7. Germline lookup yields CDR1 LNHDA and CDR2 SQIVND (reference sequence). The CDR3 sequence is 14 residues long. This record comes from a study of cytomegalovirus exposure and HLA in healthy donors. Primers: 60 Vbeta forward and 13 Jbeta reverse. Data came from immunoSEQ multiplex PCR; TCRdb stores just in-frame clones and leaves some out. The table lists 100,000 to 120,000 clones, roughly 67% of them singletons, with about 7.7% in the top ten. The receptor's source is a man younger than 35 in good health and CMV-seropositive. Specimen: PBMCs. This chain uses TRBV19 with TRBJ2-3; TRBD2 matches at 9 bases. DNA of the CDR3: TGTGCCAGTAATCCGACTAGCGGTAGAGATACGCAGTATTTT. This sequence encodes CASNPTSGRDTQYF.